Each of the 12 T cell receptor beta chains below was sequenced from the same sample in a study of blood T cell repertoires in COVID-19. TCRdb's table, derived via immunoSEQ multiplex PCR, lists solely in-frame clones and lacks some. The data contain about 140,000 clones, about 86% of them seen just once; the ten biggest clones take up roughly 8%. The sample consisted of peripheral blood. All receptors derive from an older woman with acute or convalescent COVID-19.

The CDR3 is CASSQDKLANNEQFF. The DNA of the CDR3 is TGCGCCAGCAGCCAAGATAAACTAGCAAACAATGAGCAGTTCTTC. The rearrangement joins TRBV4-3 to TRBJ2-1; TRBD2 is a possible D gene (6 bases). V lost 0 bases and J lost 5, with 11 bases in between. Germline V gene sequence: CDR1 LGHNA, CDR2 YSLEER. The CDR3 extends over 15 amino acids.

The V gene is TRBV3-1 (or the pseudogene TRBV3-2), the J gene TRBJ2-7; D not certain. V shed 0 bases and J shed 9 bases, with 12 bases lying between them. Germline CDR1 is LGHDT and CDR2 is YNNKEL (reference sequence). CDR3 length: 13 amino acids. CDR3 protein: CASSQDPGSGQYF. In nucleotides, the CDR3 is TGTGCCAGCAGCCAAGATCCGGGTTCTGGGCAGTACTTC.

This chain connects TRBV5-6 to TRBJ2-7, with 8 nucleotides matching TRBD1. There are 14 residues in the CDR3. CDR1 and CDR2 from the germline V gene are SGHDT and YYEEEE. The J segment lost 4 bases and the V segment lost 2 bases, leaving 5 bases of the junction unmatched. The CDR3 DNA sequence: TGTGCCAGCAGCTTTGGACAGGGCCGGTACGAGCAGTACTTC. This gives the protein CASSFGQGRYEQYF.

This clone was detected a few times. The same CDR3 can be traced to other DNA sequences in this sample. CDR3 DNA: TGTGCCAGCAGCTTAGGTCGGACAGGGGGCCAAGAGACCCAGTACTTC. It yields the protein CASSLGRTGGQETQYF. V and J are TRBV7-2 and TRBJ2-5, with TRBD1 matching 10 bases. Germline CDR1 reads SGHTA; CDR2 reads FQGNSA. V was clipped by 1 base and J by 1 base; unmatched bases: 3. The CDR3 sequence is 16 residues long.

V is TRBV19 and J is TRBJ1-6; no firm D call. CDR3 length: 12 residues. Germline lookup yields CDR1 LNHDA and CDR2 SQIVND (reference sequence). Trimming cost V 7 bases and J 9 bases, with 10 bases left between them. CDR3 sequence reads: CASTHPGSPLHF. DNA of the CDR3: TGTGCCAGTACCCATCCGGGTTCACCCCTCCACTTT. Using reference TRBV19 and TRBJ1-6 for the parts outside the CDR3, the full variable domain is DGGITQSPKYLFRKEGQNVTLSCEQNLNHDAMYWYRQDPGQGLRLIYYSQIVNDFQKGDIAEGYSVSREKKESFPLTVTSAQKNPTAFYLCASTHPGSPLHFGNGTRLTVT.

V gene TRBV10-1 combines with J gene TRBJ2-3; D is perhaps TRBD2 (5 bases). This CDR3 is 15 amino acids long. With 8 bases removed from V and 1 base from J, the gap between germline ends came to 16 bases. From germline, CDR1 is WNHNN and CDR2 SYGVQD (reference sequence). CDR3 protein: CASPMAGLCTDTQYF. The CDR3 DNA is TGCGCCAGCCCTATGGCAGGACTGTGCACAGATACGCAGTATTTT.

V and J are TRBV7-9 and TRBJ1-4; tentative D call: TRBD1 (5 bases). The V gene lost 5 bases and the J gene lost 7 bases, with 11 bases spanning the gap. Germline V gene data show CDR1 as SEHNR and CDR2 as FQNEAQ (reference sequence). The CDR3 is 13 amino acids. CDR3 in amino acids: CASSPSGGEKLFF. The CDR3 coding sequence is TGTGCCAGCAGCCCTTCCGGGGGTGAAAAACTGTTTTTT.

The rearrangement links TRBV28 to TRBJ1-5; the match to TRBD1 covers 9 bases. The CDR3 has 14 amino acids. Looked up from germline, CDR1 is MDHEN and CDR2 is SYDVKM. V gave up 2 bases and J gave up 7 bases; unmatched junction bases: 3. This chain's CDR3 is CASSLAGQGQPQHF. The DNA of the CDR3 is TGTGCCAGCAGTTTAGCGGGACAGGGCCAGCCCCAGCATTTT.

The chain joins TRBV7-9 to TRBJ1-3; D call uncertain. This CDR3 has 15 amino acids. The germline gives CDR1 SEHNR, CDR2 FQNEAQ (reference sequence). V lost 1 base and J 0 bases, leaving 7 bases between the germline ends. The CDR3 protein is CASSLEALSGNTIYF. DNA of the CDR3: TGTGCCAGCAGCTTAGAAGCACTCTCTGGAAACACCATATATTTT.

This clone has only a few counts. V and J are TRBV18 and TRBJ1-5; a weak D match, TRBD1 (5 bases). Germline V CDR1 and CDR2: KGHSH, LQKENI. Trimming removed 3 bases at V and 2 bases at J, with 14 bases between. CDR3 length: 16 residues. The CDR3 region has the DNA TGTGCCAGCTCACCCGGAGGGACTAATGGCAATCAGCCCCAGCATTTT. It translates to CASSPGGTNGNQPQHF.

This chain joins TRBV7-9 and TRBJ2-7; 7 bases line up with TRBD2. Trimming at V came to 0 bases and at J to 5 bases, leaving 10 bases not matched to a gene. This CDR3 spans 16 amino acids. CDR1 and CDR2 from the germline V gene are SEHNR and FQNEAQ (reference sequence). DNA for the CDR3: TGTGCCAGCAGCTTAGCGGGGGGGTGGAAATACGACGAGCAGTACTTC. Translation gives CASSLAGGWKYDEQYF.

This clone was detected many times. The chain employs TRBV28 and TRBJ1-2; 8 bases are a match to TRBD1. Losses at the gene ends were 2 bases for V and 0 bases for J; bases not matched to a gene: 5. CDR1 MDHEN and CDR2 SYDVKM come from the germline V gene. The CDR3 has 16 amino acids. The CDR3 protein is CASSLRQGTANYGYTF. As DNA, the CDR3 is TGTGCCAGCAGTTTAAGACAGGGGACAGCTAACTATGGCTACACCTTC.